The clone carrying this T cell receptor (beta chain) was seen at least ten times. Its antigen is currently unknown. The V gene's germline CDR1 is MNHNS and CDR2 SASEGT. The CDR3 runs to 14 residues. Losses at the gene ends were 8 bases for V and 5 bases for J; bases not matched to a gene: 9. Stated time point: longitudinal time-point 3. The entry originates in a study of neurological immune-mediated disorders. Study-level points and caveats: The greatest TCR clonal expansion occurred in HTLV-1-associated myelopathy and the least in multiple sclerosis, which fell below healthy controls.

With 10-nucleotide random UMIs, 5'RACE was used to make the cDNA. TCRdb fed the 5' RACE reads into MiXCR, producing one record per CDR3 protein. The sample contains tens of thousands of distinct CDR3 sequences, approximately 13% of which appear only once. The rearrangement joins TRBV6-1 to TRBJ2-1; TRBD2 aligns across 7 bases. This clonotype was obtained from a man between 25 and 39 years old in good health. Sequenced input: PBMCs. The CDR3: CASLGKAGHNEQFF. The CDR3 DNA reads as TGTGCCAGCCTCGGGAAAGCGGGGCACAATGAGCAGTTCTTC.